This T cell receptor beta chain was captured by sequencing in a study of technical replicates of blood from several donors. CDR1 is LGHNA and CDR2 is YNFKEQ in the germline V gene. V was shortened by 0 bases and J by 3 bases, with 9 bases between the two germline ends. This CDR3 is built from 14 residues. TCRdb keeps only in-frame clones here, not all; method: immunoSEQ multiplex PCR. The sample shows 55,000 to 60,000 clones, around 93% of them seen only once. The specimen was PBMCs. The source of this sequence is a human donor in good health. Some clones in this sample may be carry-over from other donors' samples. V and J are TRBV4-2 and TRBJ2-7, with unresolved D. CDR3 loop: CASSQDPNNYEQYF. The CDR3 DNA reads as TGTGCCAGCAGCCAAGATCCCAACAACTACGAGCAGTACTTC.